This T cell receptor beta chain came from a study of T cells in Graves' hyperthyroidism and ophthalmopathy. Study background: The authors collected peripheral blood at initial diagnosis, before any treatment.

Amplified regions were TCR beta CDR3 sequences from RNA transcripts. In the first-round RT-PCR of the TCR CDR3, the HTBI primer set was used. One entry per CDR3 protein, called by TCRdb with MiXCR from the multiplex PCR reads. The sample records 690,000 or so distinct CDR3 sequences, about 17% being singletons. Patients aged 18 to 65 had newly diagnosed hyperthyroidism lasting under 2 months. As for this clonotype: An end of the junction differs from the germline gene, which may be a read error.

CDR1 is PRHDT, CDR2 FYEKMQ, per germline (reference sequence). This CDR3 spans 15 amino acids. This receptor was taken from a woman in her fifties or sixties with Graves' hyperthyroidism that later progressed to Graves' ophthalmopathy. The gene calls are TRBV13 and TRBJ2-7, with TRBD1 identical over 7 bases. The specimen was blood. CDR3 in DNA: TGCGCCAGCAGCCAAAACTACAGGGGAGCCTACGAGCAGTACTTC. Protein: CASSQNYRGAYEQYF.